This TCR beta chain is drawn from a study of CD8 T cells in Susac syndrome (dated by TCRdb to the late 2010s). In terms of the full investigation: Of the Susac syndrome patients who were sequenced, about 6 had clinically active disease and eight were in clinical remission. Susac syndrome patients were therapy-naive, on corticosteroids (some also receiving IVIg), or on IVIg alone at blood withdrawal. Whether CD8+ T cell activation and differentiation in Susac syndrome was antigen driven was tested using repertoire sequencing. The study compared CD8+ T cell repertoire clonality among 12 healthy donors, roughly 14 Susac syndrome patients and approximately 16 multiple sclerosis patients. Findings and caveats that apply to the study as a whole: The TCR sequencing and HLA analysis was acknowledged to have included a relatively small number of individuals. CD8+ repertoires in Susac syndrome showed clonal expansion, which was highest in CD8+ TEMRA cells and was greater in clinically active patients than in remitting patients. Fewer than 20 Susac-specific public clones were identified in the total CD8+ repertoire, and 5 or 6 Susac-specific public clones were identified in the CD8+ TEMRA repertoire.

V is reduced by 4 bases and J by 8 bases, leaving a spacing of 9 bases between them. CDR1 and CDR2 are drawn from the germline V gene (reference sequence): MNHEY, SMNVEV. The CDR3 measures 12 amino acids from cysteine to phenylalanine. The CDR3 DNA has 36 bases and is translated from base 1. High-throughput TCR beta sequencing profiled peripheral blood CD8+ and CD4+ T cells from healthy donors, Susac syndrome patients and multiple sclerosis patients. The Susac syndrome patients fulfilled recently defined diagnostic criteria for definite or probable disease. Bulk CD8+ and CD4+ T cells were purified by magnetic negative isolation, while CD8+ TEMRA cells were enriched using FACS. Blood was collected in EDTA tubes and processed within 24 hours, with PBMCs isolated through density gradient centrifugation. PBMCs intended for TCR sequencing were frozen in liquid nitrogen and were later thawed in a 37 degrees C water bath. The sorted or isolated CD4+, CD8+ and CD8+ TEMRA cells had a purity of 90% or higher.

Remarks on this clonotype: There is no known antigen for this receptor. No base quality values were provided; no much bigger clone lies one nucleotide off.

RNA was extracted using the RNeasy kit, and roughly 0.5 to 1 microgram was reverse transcribed with random hexamers. The immunoSEQ multiplex PCR assay, covering 54 Vbeta and 13 Jbeta segments, was used to amplify TCR beta CDR3 regions. To correct PCR amplification bias, a synthetic template baseline was used for both primer optimization and computational correction. The paper's data handling went like this. Only productive sequences were kept, with reads annotated to V, D and J genes according to IMGT and analyzed in immunoSEQ Analyzer. To calculate clonality, Shannon entropy was normalized by log2 of the number of productive unique sequences and then subtracted from one. For each patient and control, public and private clones were evaluated among the 100 most prevalent clones. A clone was defined as Susac-specific if it was absent from the healthy and MS cohorts, from about a thousand published viral clones and from other ImmuneACCESS disease sequences. TCRdb took the public reads, trimmed them with fastp at Q25, ran MiXCR for clone calling and kept in-frame beta chains. Each entry merges the rows of one CDR3 protein and shows their most common DNA and genes. The V and J calls reflect TCRdb's pipeline rather than the authors' work. The sample contains around 150,000 distinct CDR3 sequences, over 90% of them found a single time. The ten largest clones add up to about 0.18% of the sample.

The chain is encoded by TRBV27 joined to TRBJ2-4, with no reliable assignment of the D segment. The sequenced sample was CD8+ T cells from PBMCs. This receptor was identified in a human donor with Susac syndrome. This receptor has the CDR3 CASSSLGDIQYF. The base sequence is TGTGCCAGCAGTTCCCTTGGAGACATTCAGTACTTC.